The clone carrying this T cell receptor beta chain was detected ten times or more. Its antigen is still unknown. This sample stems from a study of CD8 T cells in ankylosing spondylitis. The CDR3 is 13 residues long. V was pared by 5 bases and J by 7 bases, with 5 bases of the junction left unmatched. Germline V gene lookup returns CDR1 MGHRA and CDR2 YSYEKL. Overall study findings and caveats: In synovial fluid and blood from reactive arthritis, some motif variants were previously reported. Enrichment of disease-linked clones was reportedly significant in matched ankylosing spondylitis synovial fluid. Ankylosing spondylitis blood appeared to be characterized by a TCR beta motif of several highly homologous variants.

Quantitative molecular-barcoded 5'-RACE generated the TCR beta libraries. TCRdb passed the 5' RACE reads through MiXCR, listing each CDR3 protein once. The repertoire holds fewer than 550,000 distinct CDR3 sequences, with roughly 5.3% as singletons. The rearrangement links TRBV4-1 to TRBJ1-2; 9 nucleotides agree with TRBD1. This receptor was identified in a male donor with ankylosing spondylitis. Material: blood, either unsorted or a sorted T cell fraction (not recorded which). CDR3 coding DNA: TGCGCCAGCAGCAAGACAGGGGGTAGTGGCTACACCTTC. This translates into CASSKTGGSGYTF.